One T cell receptor beta chain is described in this entry. What this receptor recognizes is not known. The input lacks base qualities; no much larger clone sits a single base away. Taken from cysteine to phenylalanine, the CDR3 has 15 residues. The kept DNA is CDR3 alone, 45 bases in frame from the first base. Trimming leaves V shorter by 6 bases and J shorter by 4 bases, with the junction holding 5 bases beyond the gene matches. The germline V gene encodes CDR1 MNHEY and CDR2 SMNVEV (reference sequence). The method behind the library was the immunoSEQ multiplex PCR assay. A mixture of 60 forward primers for TCR Vbeta segments and 13 reverse primers for TCR Jbeta segments was used in the multiplex PCR. The CDR3 region of rearranged TCR beta genes was amplified from genomic DNA with a multiplex PCR assay. The Illumina HiSeq System was used to sequence the amplified TCR beta libraries as 87-base-pair reads. Regarding the original processing steps: A later analysis tallied tens of millions of unique TCR beta chains across the 600 to 700 repertoires, and approximately 9.9 million of those chains were shared by two or more donors. To remove PCR and sequencing errors, raw reads were error-corrected and collapsed into unique sequences using a nearest-neighbor algorithm that merged closely related sequences. Alignment of CDR3 sequences to IMGT reference sequences was used to assign V, D and J gene segments. Each retained sequence needed at least a six-nucleotide match to both a V gene segment and a J gene segment. A rearrangement counted as productive if the CDR3 had no stop codons and remained in frame with V and J, and every other rearrangement counted as non-productive. CDR3 was defined according to IMGT convention as the region running from the second conserved V-encoded cysteine to the conserved J-encoded phenylalanine. The earlier analysis of 500 to 650 of the donors excluded any sequence lacking an unambiguous match to a single V gene segment. In an earlier analysis of approximately 500 of the donors, a V segment was called functional when productive rearrangements were above 56.7%, and segregating when the standard deviation between donors exceeded 5%. To diagnose cytomegalovirus status from the catalog of TCR beta chain sequences, a statistical classification framework was built. V and J gene assignment, in a later analysis, came from comparing TCR nucleotide sequences with IMGT/GENE-DB human TR gene sequences. In a later analysis, CDR3 sequences and most-parsimonious VDJ recombination scenarios were assigned using the TCRdist pipeline. A later analysis defined each TCR beta chain by its CDR3 amino acid sequence plus V-gene family, and excluded reads lacking a unique V-gene family. A later analysis removed 592 highly shared, low-generation-probability nucleotide sequences to deal with suspected cross-contamination and a sequencing artifact. For each public chain, a later analysis derived a clonal expansion index from normalized ranks of inferred template counts within each repertoire. Generation probabilities in a later analysis came from a VDJ recombination model fitted to out-of-frame rearrangements, and those results were checked against IGoR. Hypergeometric tests were used in a later analysis to score TCR-TCR, TCR-HLA and TCR-CMV co-occurrence, with a repertoire-size bias correction applied to the TCR pairs. To estimate false discovery rates, a later analysis permuted the HLA or CMV assignments 20 times. In a later analysis, co-occurring TCRs were grouped using DBSCAN, with TCRdist sequence similarity added in when clustering inside HLA-allele-positive subsets. Repertoires with fewer than 30,000 or more than 120,000 public chains were left out of co-occurrence clustering, as were four to six repertoires with anomalous nucleotide sharing. TCRdb stores this immuneACCESS table with in-frame sequences only. Part of the clones is absent; in the studies checked, under half of the shortfall reflects unresolved V genes, and no reason is known for the rest. V and J calls and clone size are those listed in that table; D and trimming were worked out from the DNA. For this sample there are approximately 150,000 clones; roughly 85% appear just once. 1.7% of the sample is taken by the ten largest.

The data originate from a study of cytomegalovirus exposure and HLA in healthy donors (dated by TCRdb to 2015 to 2018). At the level of the whole study: An earlier analysis of about 530 of the donors reported roughly 300 Gb of sequence data and around 110 million unique TCR beta sequences obtained from some 200 million T cells. The T cell repertoires of roughly 660 subjects were profiled by immunosequencing and related to cytomegalovirus serostatus. Every discovery cohort repertoire had been produced on one sequencing platform. The study combined high-throughput TCR immunosequencing, statistical association of individual TCRs with disease status, and machine learning to predict cytomegalovirus infection status. In an earlier analysis of 587 of the donors, high-throughput TCR beta sequencing was used to judge whether each TCR beta V gene segment behaved as functional or pseudogenic. An early release that covered several hundred HLA-typed donors contained around 300 gigabases of sequencing data and tens of millions of unique TCR sequences. Rather than drawing on any new phenotypic data, the later analysis identified candidate immune exposures from TCR beta sequences and the way those sequences occurred across donors. Donor age, sex, ethnicity and CMV serostatus were compiled alongside the repertoire data. Of the roughly 390 genotyped donors, 75% to 85% were placed in the genetic ancestry cluster associated with self-reported Caucasian donors. A separate validation cohort of 100 to 150 different subjects was used in addition to the roughly 720-subject first cohort. A later analysis re-examined previously published TCR beta repertoires from more than 550 donors and added high-resolution HLA genotyping to investigate patterns of TCR occurrence. A few DR-DQ haplotypes were handled as single units for association and clustering because linkage in the cohort was strong. Among 350 to 400 genotyped donors of the cohort, an average of approximately 240,000 unique TCR beta nucleotide sequences were sequenced per donor, around a sixth of them non-productive. HLA typing covered class I and class II loci at four-digit resolution. The aim of the study was to test whether cataloging public T cell receptors could identify signatures of past pathogen exposure. A later genetic analysis took genome-wide SNP genotypes for about 55% of the 666 donors and used that subset as a discovery cohort. Typing coverage varied by locus: about 620-630 donors for A, B, C, DRB1 and DQB1; roughly 560 for DQA1; more than 600 for DPA1; some 470 for DPB1.

The paper as a whole reports these results and caveats: Correlated functional status among segregating V segments might be attributable to linkage disequilibrium, but an unknown experimental factor could not be ruled out. Most CMV-associated TCR beta chains appeared to be HLA-restricted in a later analysis, and the HLA associations seemed to be driven largely by CMV exposure. A further reported finding was that TCR beta sequences accurately predicted the HLA-A and HLA-B alleles for most subjects in the first cohort. Some IMGT-functional V segments, including TRBV6-2 and TRBV6-3, could not be distinguished by the 87-base-pair reads and were therefore excluded. According to a later analysis, parvovirus B19, influenza, CMV and Epstein-Barr virus appeared linked to several top co-occurrence clusters. In a later analysis, some 17,000 TCR beta sequences were associated with specific HLA alleles at a false discovery rate of 0.05. A later genetic analysis associated a missense DCLRE1C variant with V-gene and J-gene trimming of TCR beta chains, and an independent cohort replicated the association. Strong co-occurrence of HLA alleles, especially DR and DQ, made assigning TCR associations to individual alleles difficult. The classifier was reported to diagnose cytomegalovirus status with high specificity and sensitivity in both the original and validation cohorts. In a later analysis, TCR association rates were found to vary across HLA loci, with the most associated TCRs seen for DRB1 alleles and the fewest for HLA-C alleles. Three of the identified cytomegalovirus-associated TCR beta chains were confirmed in vitro to be specific for cytomegalovirus antigens. In an earlier analysis of about 550 of the donors, most TCR beta V segments were observed in productive rearrangements about 90% or about 30% of the time, broadly matching IMGT annotations. Because counts were too low, roughly 16 rarely observed V segments, including chromosome 9 orphons, were left out of the earlier analysis of a few hundred of the donors. Compared with the roughly 700-donor mean, donors in an Asian-associated ancestry cluster had fewer N-insertions in productive TCRs, according to a later genetic analysis. It was suggested by the authors that the approach could potentially be generalized to other disease states and immunological phenotypes. In this cohort, only TCR beta chains were sequenced, and detectable features were limited by the absence of alpha or paired-chain data. In a later analysis, HLA-associated TCR beta chains were found to be more clonally expanded and to have lower generation probabilities than equally common non-associated chains. Most TCR sequences were seen in very few donors, while some public TCRs were found in many individuals. CMV serostatus was the only immune exposure information available for the cohort. Roughly uniform sequencing depth across donors was assumed in presence/absence analyses, although this assumption may not hold. A cluster of highly shared sequence variants was judged likely to represent a technical artifact of the sequencing pipeline. HLA typing was unavailable for some donors at each locus, so association tests used only the typed subset. In the study, some 160 TCR beta chains were listed as associated with cytomegalovirus.

In total, roughly 710 healthy bone marrow donors made up the cohort. Cohort members were all nominally healthy when sampled, although unrecorded immune exposures were likely present. The donor tested CMV seronegative and was one of the 352 seronegative cohort members. Every donor gave a peripheral blood sample, and the peripheral blood mononuclear cells from that sample were used for TCR beta sequencing. Genomic DNA was extracted from the blood cell samples with the Qiagen DNeasy Blood Extraction Kit. The receptor was derived from a woman in her thirties in good health and CMV-seronegative. The sample was PBMCs. The receptor chain draws on TRBV27 and TRBJ1-5; TRBD1 matches 11 bases in the middle. The CDR3 reads as follows: CASRQGQGGNQPQHF. The DNA reads TGTGCCAGCAGACAGGGACAGGGGGGGAATCAGCCCCAGCATTTT.